This T cell receptor (beta chain) was captured by sequencing in a study of cytomegalovirus exposure and HLA in healthy donors. The overall study: Genotyping showed roughly 86% of 398 donors falling in the Caucasian-associated ancestry cluster. General study results and limits: An ancestry cluster, one associated with Asian ancestry, reportedly showed fewer N-insertions than the approximately 650-donor mean in a later analysis.

The PCR made use of 60 Vbeta and 13 Jbeta primers. The table came from immunoSEQ multiplex PCR; TCRdb's copy has only in-frame clones and leaves some out. This table holds around 150,000 clones, about three quarters found once. This clone was seen once. The antigen is unknown. Trimming took 1 base from V and 5 from J, leaving 21 bases between them. The CDR3 spans 17 residues. CDR1 is GTSNPN, CDR2 SVGIG, per germline (reference sequence). The sequenced sample was PBMCs. The receptor's source is a young man in good health and CMV-seronegative. This chain joins TRBV30 and TRBJ2-1; D not resolved. In nucleotides, the CDR3 is TGTGCCTGGAGTGAACGACGGGTCTCTCCTGCGGACAATGAGCAGTTCTTC. Translated: CAWSERRVSPADNEQFF.